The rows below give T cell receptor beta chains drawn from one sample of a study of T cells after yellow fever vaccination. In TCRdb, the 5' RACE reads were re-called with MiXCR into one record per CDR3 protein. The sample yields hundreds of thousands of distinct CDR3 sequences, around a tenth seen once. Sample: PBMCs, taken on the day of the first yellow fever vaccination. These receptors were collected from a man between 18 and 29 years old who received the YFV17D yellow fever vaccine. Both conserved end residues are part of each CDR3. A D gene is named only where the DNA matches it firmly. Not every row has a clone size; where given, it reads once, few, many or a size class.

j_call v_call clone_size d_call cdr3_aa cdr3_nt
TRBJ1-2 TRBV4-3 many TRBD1 CASSHTTGTAYGYTF TGCGCCAGCAGCCACACAACCGGGACAGCCTATGGCTACACCTTC
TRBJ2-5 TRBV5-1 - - CASSLVSNFPGTQYF TGCGCCAGCAGCTTGGTATCCAACTTCCCAGGGACCCAGTACTTC
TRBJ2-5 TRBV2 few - CASTEGTGIGETQYF TGTGCCAGCACCGAAGGTACAGGCATTGGGGAGACCCAGTACTTC
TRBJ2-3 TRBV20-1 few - CSAKRWTTDTQYF TGCAGTGCAAAGAGGTGGACCACAGATACGCAGTATTTT
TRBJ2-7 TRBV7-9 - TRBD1 CASSLTLPGTGRHEQYF TGTGCCAGCAGCTTAACTCTCCCCGGGACAGGACGGCACGAGCAGTACTTC
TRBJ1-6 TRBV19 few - CASNSLGSPLHF TGTGCCAGTAATTCCCTCGGTTCACCCCTCCACTTT
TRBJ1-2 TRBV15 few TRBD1 CATSSQGAQVYGYTF TGTGCCACCAGCTCGCAGGGGGCGCAGGTCTATGGCTACACCTTC
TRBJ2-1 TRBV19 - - CAVKGRSYNEQFF TGTGCCGTAAAGGGACGATCCTACAATGAGCAGTTCTTC
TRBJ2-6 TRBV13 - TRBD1 CASSLGGQLSGANVLTF TGTGCCAGCAGCTTAGGGGGACAGCTCTCTGGGGCCAACGTCCTGACTTTC
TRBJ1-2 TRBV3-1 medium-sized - CASSRESYGYTF TGTGCCAGCAGCCGAGAGTCCTATGGCTACACCTTC
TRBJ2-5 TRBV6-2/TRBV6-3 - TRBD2 CASSPWTSGPETQYF TGTGCCAGCAGCCCTTGGACTAGCGGACCAGAGACCCAGTACTTC
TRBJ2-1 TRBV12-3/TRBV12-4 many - CASKLRGSIEYNEQFF TGTGCCAGCAAACTCAGGGGCTCCATAGAATACAATGAGCAGTTCTTC
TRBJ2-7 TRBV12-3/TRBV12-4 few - CASSSWDVNTLYEQYF TGTGCCAGCAGTTCGTGGGACGTTAACACCCTTTACGAGCAGTACTTC
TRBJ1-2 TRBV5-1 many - CASSLYAGANYGYTF TGCGCCAGCAGCTTGTACGCCGGGGCTAACTATGGCTACACCTTC
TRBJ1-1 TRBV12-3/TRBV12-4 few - CASTPRLF TGTGCCAGCACCCCAAGGCTCTTT
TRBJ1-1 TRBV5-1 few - CASSLAAGSGTEAFF TGCGCCAGCAGCTTGGCCGCGGGATCGGGGACTGAAGCTTTCTTT
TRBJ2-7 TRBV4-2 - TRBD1 CASSQESRGTGVVGEQYF TGTGCCAGCAGCCAAGAATCGCGAGGAACAGGGGTTGTTGGCGAGCAGTACTTC
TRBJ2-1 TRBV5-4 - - CAFRGPLYNEQFF TGTGCCTTCCGGGGGCCCCTGTACAATGAGCAGTTCTTC
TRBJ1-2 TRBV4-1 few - CASSQIGGYLNYGYTF TGCGCCAGCAGCCAGATAGGCGGGTACCTTAACTATGGCTACACCTTC
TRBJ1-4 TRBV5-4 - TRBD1 CATGEGEKLFF TGTGCGACAGGGGAGGGCGAAAAACTGTTTTTT
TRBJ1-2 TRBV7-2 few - CASSLGASPNYGYTF TGTGCCAGCAGCTTGGGGGCCTCCCCTAACTATGGCTACACCTTC
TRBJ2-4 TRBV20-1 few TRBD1 CSAPQGVRISAKNIQYF TGCAGTGCCCCGCAGGGGGTGAGAATATCAGCCAAAAACATTCAGTACTTC
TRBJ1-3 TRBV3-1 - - CASSQGGGYSGNTIYF TGTGCCAGCAGCCAAGGCGGGGGCTACTCTGGAAACACCATATATTTT
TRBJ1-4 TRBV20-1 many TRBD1 CSAPGTGGEKLFF TGCAGTGCCCCCGGGACAGGGGGTGAAAAACTGTTTTTT
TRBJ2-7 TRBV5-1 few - CASRDGQDYEQYF TGCGCCAGCAGAGACGGACAAGACTACGAGCAGTACTTC
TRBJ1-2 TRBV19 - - CASSIFNPPGGGTYGYTF TGTGCCAGTAGTATATTTAACCCCCCGGGTGGGGGGACCTATGGCTACACCTTC
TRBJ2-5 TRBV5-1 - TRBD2 CASSFPSGEETQYF TGCGCCAGCAGCTTTCCCAGCGGGGAGGAGACCCAGTACTTC
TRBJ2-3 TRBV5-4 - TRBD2 CASSPGTSAIYTQYF TGTGCCAGCAGCCCCGGGACTAGCGCAATATATACGCAGTATTTT
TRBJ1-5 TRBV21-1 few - CASSNTRFGQSWTGQPQHF TGTGCCAGCAGCAATACCCGATTTGGACAGTCGTGGACAGGTCAGCCCCAGCATTTT
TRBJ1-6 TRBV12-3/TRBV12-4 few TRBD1 CASSLRTGDSSPLHF TGTGCCAGCAGTTTAAGGACAGGCGATAGTTCACCCCTCCACTTT
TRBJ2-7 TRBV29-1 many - CSVEDGAEYEQYF TGCAGCGTTGAAGATGGTGCAGAATACGAGCAGTACTTC
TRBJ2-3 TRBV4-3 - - CASSHPPNTDTQYF TGCGCCAGCAGCCACCCCCCAAACACAGATACGCAGTATTTT
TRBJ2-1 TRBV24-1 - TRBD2 CATSDPPGGNEQFF TGTGCCACCAGTGACCCACCGGGGGGGAATGAGCAGTTCTTC
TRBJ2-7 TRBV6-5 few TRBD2 CASSYSGASGGAYEQYF TGTGCCAGCAGTTACTCGGGGGCTAGCGGGGGTGCCTACGAGCAGTACTTC
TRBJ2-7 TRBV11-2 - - CASSLFQHRGAYEQYF TGTGCCAGCAGCTTATTCCAACATAGAGGGGCCTACGAGCAGTACTTC
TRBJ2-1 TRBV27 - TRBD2 CASSLYGGGPNNGQFF TGTGCCAGCAGTTTATACGGGGGGGGGCCCAACAATGGGCAGTTCTTC
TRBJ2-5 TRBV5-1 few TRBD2 CASRTTSGVLETQYF TGCGCCAGCAGGACGACTAGCGGGGTTTTGGAGACCCAGTACTTC
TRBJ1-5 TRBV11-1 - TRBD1 CASSYNPGQGPYYSNQPQHF TGTGCCAGCAGCTACAATCCCGGACAGGGGCCTTACTATAGCAATCAGCCCCAGCATTTT
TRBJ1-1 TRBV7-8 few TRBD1 CASSPEGQPGTEAFF TGTGCCAGCAGCCCGGAGGGACAGCCGGGCACTGAAGCTTTCTTT
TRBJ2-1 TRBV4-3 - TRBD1 CASSQGQGPYNEQFF TGCGCCAGCAGCCAGGGACAGGGGCCCTACAATGAGCAGTTCTTC
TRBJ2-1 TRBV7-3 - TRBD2 CASSLTGTSGGGNEQFF TGTGCCAGCAGCTTAACCGGGACTAGCGGGGGGGGGAATGAGCAGTTCTTC
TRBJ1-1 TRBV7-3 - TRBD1 CASSRSGQWNTEAFF TGTGCCAGCAGCCGATCGGGACAGTGGAACACTGAAGCTTTCTTT
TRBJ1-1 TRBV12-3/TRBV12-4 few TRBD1 CASSHRGGKNTEAFF TGTGCCAGCAGTCACAGGGGGGGTAAAAACACTGAAGCTTTCTTT
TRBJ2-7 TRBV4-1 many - CASSQADTLIPYEQYF TGCGCCAGCAGCCAAGCGGACACCCTAATCCCCTACGAGCAGTACTTC
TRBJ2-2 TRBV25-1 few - CASSGFLGGASNTGELFF TGTGCCAGCAGTGGATTCCTAGGGGGGGCCTCCAACACCGGGGAGCTGTTTTTT
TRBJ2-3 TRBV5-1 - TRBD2 CASRPGTSFADTQYF TGCGCCAGCAGACCCGGGACTAGCTTTGCAGATACGCAGTATTTT
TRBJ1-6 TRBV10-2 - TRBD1 CASKQGQEKNSPLHF TGCGCCAGCAAACAGGGGCAGGAAAAAAATTCACCCCTCCACTTT
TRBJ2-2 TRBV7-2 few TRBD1 CASSGDRVSGELFF TGTGCCAGCAGCGGGGACAGGGTCAGCGGGGAGCTGTTTTTT
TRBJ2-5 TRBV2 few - CASYKETQYF TGTGCCAGCTATAAAGAGACCCAGTACTTC
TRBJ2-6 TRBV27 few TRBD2 CASSRLAGVSGANVLTF TGTGCCAGCAGTAGACTAGCGGGGGTATCTGGGGCCAACGTCCTGACTTTC
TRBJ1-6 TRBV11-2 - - CASGGEASSYNSPLHF TGTGCCAGCGGGGGGGAAGCGAGCTCCTATAATTCACCCCTCCACTTT
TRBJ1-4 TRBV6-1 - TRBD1 CASSRKRTGGEKLFF TGTGCCAGCAGCCGCAAGAGGACAGGGGGCGAAAAACTGTTTTTT
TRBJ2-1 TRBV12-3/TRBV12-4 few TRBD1 CASKNRGSNEQFF TGTGCCAGCAAAAACAGGGGGTCCAATGAGCAGTTCTTC
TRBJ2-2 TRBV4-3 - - CASSSRTVNTGELFF TGCGCCAGCAGCTCCCGCACAGTGAACACCGGGGAGCTGTTTTTT
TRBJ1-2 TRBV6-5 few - CASSSTLQGYGYTF TGTGCCAGCAGTTCTACGCTACAGGGTTATGGCTACACCTTC
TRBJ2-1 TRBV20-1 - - CSASYPDRYNEQFF TGCAGTGCTAGTTACCCCGACAGATACAATGAGCAGTTCTTC
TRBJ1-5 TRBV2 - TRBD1 CASSPGAGGSIQPQHF TGTGCCAGCAGCCCCGGGGCAGGGGGATCAATTCAGCCCCAGCATTTT